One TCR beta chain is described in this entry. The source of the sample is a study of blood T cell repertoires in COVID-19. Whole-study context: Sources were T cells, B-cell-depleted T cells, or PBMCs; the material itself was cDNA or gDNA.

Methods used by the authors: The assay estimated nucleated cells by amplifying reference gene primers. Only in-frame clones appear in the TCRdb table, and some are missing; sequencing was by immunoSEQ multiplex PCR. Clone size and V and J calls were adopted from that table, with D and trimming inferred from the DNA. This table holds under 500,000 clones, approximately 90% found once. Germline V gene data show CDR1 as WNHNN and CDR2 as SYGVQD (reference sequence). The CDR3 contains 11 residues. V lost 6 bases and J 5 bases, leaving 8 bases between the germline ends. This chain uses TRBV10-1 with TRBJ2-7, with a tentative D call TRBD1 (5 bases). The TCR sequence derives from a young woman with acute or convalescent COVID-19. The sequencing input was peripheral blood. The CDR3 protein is CASSQGHEQYF. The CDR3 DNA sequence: TGCGCCAGCAGCCAGGGCCACGAGCAGTACTTC.